This TCR beta chain was found in a study of memory CD4+ T cells and cytomegalovirus serostatus. The sort gate was single viable CD3+CD4+CD8-CD45RO+ cells for memory CD4+ T cells. CD4+ T cells were isolated by positive magnetic selection. CDR3 length: 15 amino acids. Germline V CDR1 and CDR2: SGHRS, YFSETQ. The V end lost 4 bases, the J end lost 6 bases, and 17 bases lay between the germline ends. TCRdb's table, derived via immunoSEQ multiplex PCR, lists solely in-frame clones and lacks some. The sample contains about 58,000 clones, approximately 86% of which appear only once. The sequencing sample was made of memory CD4+ T cells from blood. This receptor was taken from an adult in good health and CMV-seronegative. Some clones in this sample may be carry-over from other donors' samples. This chain joins TRBV5-1 and TRBJ2-1; D ambiguous. The CDR3 DNA reads TGCGCCAGCAGCAAGCAGTGGGGTCGTATCAATGAGCAGTTCTTC. It is translated as CASSKQWGRINEQFF.